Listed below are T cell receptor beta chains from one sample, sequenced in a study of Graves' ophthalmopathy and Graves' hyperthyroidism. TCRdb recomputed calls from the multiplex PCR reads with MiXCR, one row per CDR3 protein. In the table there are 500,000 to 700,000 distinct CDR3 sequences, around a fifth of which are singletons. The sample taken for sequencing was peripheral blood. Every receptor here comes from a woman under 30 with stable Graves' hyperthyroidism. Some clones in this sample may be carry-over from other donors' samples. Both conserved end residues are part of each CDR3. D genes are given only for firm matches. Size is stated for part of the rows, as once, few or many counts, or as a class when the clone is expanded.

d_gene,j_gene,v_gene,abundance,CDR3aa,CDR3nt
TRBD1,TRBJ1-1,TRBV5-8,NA,CASSLTGDYATEAFF,TGTGCCAGCAGCCTGACAGGGGATTATGCGACTGAAGCTTTCTTT
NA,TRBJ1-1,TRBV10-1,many,CASSEGLVTEAFF,TGCGCCAGCAGTGAGGGGTTAGTCACTGAAGCTTTCTTT
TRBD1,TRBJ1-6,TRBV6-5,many,CASSYSSDRDNSPLHF,TGTGCCAGCAGTTACTCGAGCGACAGGGATAATTCACCCCTCCACTTT
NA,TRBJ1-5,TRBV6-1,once,CASSEKWVQPQHF,TGTGCCAGCAGTGAAAAATGGGTTCAGCCCCAGCATTTT
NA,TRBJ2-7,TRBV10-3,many,CAISDNRPPYEQYF,TGTGCCATCAGTGATAACAGACCCCCCTACGAGCAGTACTTC
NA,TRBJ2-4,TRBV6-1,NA,CASLIQRLAKNIQYF,TGTGCCAGCTTGATACAGAGACTAGCCAAAAACATTCAGTACTTC
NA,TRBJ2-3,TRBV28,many,CASSSRWTSTDTQYF,TGTGCCAGCTCCTCTAGGTGGACTAGCACAGATACGCAGTATTTT
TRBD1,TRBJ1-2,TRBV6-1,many,CASSLDRGGGYTF,TGTGCCAGCAGCCTCGACAGGGGAGGAGGCTACACCTTC
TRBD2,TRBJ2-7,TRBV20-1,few,CSARATAGSGIYEQYF,TGCAGTGCTAGAGCTACCGCCGGGAGCGGGATCTACGAGCAGTACTTC
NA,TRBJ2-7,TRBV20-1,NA,CSARDGRGKYEQYF,TGCAGTGCTAGAGATGGCAGGGGCAAATACGAGCAGTACTTC
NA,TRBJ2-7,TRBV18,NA,CASSPYGGAYEQYF,TGTGCCAGCTCACCATATGGGGGAGCCTACGAGCAGTACTTC
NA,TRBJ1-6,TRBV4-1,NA,CASSQGHNNSPLHF,TGCGCCAGCAGCCAAGGGCATAATAATTCACCCCTCCACTTT
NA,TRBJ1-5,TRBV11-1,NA,CASSFWGQGHGNQPQHF,TGTGCCAGCAGCTTTTGGGGACAAGGGCATGGCAATCAGCCCCAGCATTTT
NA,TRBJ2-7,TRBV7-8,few,CASSFASNEQYF,TGTGCCAGCAGCTTTGCCTCCAACGAGCAGTACTTC
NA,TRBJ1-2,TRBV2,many,CASTLRIYGYTF,TGTGCCAGCACTCTAAGGATCTATGGCTACACCTTC
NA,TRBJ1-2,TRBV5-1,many,CASSLQGDGYTF,TGCGCCAGCAGCTTACAGGGAGACGGCTACACCTTC
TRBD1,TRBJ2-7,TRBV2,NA,CASSGGQGFYEQYF,TGTGCCAGCAGCGGGGGACAGGGGTTCTACGAGCAGTACTTC
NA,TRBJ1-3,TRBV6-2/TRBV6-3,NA,CASSSGSKPGNTIYF,TGTGCCAGCAGTTCAGGGTCGAAGCCTGGAAACACCATATATTTT
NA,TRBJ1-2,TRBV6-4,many,CASSVRSLVIPNYGYTF,TGTGCCAGCAGTGTTAGGTCGCTGGTCATTCCTAACTATGGCTACACCTTC
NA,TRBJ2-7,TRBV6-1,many,CASSEWAGGSYEQYF,TGTGCCAGCAGTGAATGGGCAGGCGGCTCCTACGAGCAGTACTTC
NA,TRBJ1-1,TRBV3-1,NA,CASTTRGGSTEAFF,TGTGCCAGTACGACCCGGGGGGGGAGCACTGAAGCTTTCTTT
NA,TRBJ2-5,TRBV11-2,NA,CASSLFMFPVGQETQYF,TGTGCCAGCAGCTTATTTATGTTCCCGGTTGGGCAAGAGACCCAGTACTTC
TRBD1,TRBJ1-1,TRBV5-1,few,CASSPLQGGNTEAFF,TGCGCCAGCAGCCCCCTCCAGGGGGGGAACACTGAAGCTTTCTTT
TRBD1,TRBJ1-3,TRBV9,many,CASRRGDSSGNTIYF,TGTGCCAGCAGACGCGGGGACAGCTCTGGAAACACCATATATTTT
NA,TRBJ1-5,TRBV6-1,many,CASSVQGGQPQHF,TGTGCCAGCAGTGTACAGGGTGGTCAGCCCCAGCATTTT
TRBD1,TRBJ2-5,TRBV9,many,CASSPSDRGSQETQYF,TGTGCCAGCAGCCCTTCAGACAGGGGTTCCCAAGAGACCCAGTACTTC
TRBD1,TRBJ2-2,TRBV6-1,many,CASWDRQDTGELFF,TGTGCCAGCTGGGACAGGCAGGACACCGGGGAGCTGTTTTTT
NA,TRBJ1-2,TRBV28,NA,CASRAGSSAYGYTF,TGTGCCAGCAGAGCCGGCTCCAGCGCCTATGGCTACACCTTC
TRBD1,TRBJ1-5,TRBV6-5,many,CATGPGGDQPQHF,TGTGCCACCGGCCCAGGGGGCGATCAGCCCCAGCATTTT
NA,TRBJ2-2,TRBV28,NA,CASTSIAANTGELFF,TGTGCCAGCACCTCCATCGCAGCGAACACCGGGGAGCTGTTTTTT